The 30 T cell receptor beta chains below come from one sample, sequenced in a study of T cell repertoires in cytomegalovirus infection. Each CDR3 protein is one row after TCRdb ran MiXCR on the reads. Seen here are approximately 250,000 distinct CDR3 sequences, about 5.9% observed once, and the top ten hold about 6%. Sequencing used PBMCs. Every receptor here comes from a human donor in good health (CMV status not recorded). Some clones in this sample may be carry-over from other donors' samples.

This clonotype showed up just a few times. This rearrangement joins TRBV28 to TRBJ1-4; D gene unclear. The CDR3 runs 16 residues. Looked up from germline, CDR1 is MDHEN and CDR2 is SYDVKM. With 6 bases removed from V and 0 bases from J, the gap between germline ends came to 14 bases. The CDR3 reads CASSRGPDTTNEKLFF. For the CDR3, the DNA is TGTGCCAGCAGCCGAGGGCCAGACACAACTAATGAAAAACTGTTTTTT.

This clonotype was observed at least ten times. The gene calls are TRBV28 and TRBJ1-2; tentative D call: TRBD1 (5 bases). Germline loops: CDR1 MDHEN, CDR2 SYDVKM. V was shortened by 4 bases and J by 2 bases, with 17 bases between the two germline ends. The CDR3 contains 16 residues. The CDR3 DNA reads as TGTGCCAGCAGTTGGCAGGGACCACCCTCGAACTATGGCTACACCTTC. It encodes CASSWQGPPSNYGYTF.

This clonotype was found many times. The chain is built from TRBV7-2 and TRBJ2-2; maybe TRBD1 (6 bases). Trimming pared 3 bases from V and 4 bases from J, leaving 9 bases between. This CDR3 spans 14 amino acids. Germline V gene data show CDR1 as SGHTA and CDR2 as FQGNSA. For the CDR3, the DNA is TGTGCCAGCAGCTTTGTACAGGGCACCGGGGAGCTGTTTTTT. Encoded protein: CASSFVQGTGELFF.

The table lists this clonotype with a few counts. The chain links TRBV2 to TRBJ2-5, with D tentatively TRBD1 (6 bases). V was cut by 4 bases and J by 2 bases, with 8 bases left in between. This CDR3 is 13 amino acids long. The germline gives CDR1 SNHLY, CDR2 FYNNEI. The CDR3 loop reads CASSADRQETQYF. CDR3 DNA sequence: TGTGCCAGCAGTGCTGACAGGCAAGAGACCCAGTACTTC.

The chain combines TRBV29-1 with TRBJ2-7; a weak D match, TRBD2 (5 bases). V was shortened by 1 base and J by 3 bases, with 13 bases between the two germline ends. The V gene's germline CDR1 is SQVTM and CDR2 ANQGSEA. The length of the CDR3 is 14 residues. CDR3 DNA: TGCAGCGTTGAAGGGGCCCTCCGGGGCTACGAGCAGTACTTC. This codes for CSVEGALRGYEQYF.

This chain joins TRBV13 and TRBJ2-4; D possibly uses TRBD1 or TRBD2 (6 bases each). V lost 5 bases to trimming and J lost 9 bases, with 14 bases between them. This CDR3 comprises 13 residues. Germline V lookup: CDR1 PRHDT, CDR2 FYEKMQ (reference sequence). The CDR3 spells CASSPGGGSIQYF. CDR3 in DNA: TGTGCCAGCAGCCCAGGAGGGGGTAGCATTCAGTACTTC.

The rearrangement links TRBV28 to TRBJ2-7, with unresolved D. The CDR3 sequence is 13 residues long. Germline V lookup: CDR1 MDHEN, CDR2 SYDVKM. The germline V and J ends were trimmed by 3 bases and 0 bases, with 6 bases remaining between them. DNA for the CDR3: TGTGCCAGCAGTTTCGTTCTCTCCTACGAGCAGTACTTC. It encodes CASSFVLSYEQYF.

This clonotype has at least ten counts. The rearrangement links TRBV7-8 to TRBJ2-7, with unresolved D. CDR1 SGHVS and CDR2 FQNEAQ come from the germline V gene. V gave up 0 bases and J gave up 2 bases, with 8 bases separating them. The CDR3 is made up of 14 amino acids. This chain's CDR3 is CASSLAVAAYEQYF. As DNA, the CDR3 is TGTGCCAGCAGCTTAGCGGTGGCAGCCTACGAGCAGTACTTC. Based on the CDR3 plus reference TRBV7-8 and TRBJ2-7, the full variable domain is GAGVSQSPRYKVAKRGQDVALRCDPISGHVSLFWYQQALGQGPEFLTYFQNEAQLDKSGLPSDRFFAERPEGSVSTLKIQRTQQEDSAVYLCASSLAVAAYEQYFGPGTRLTVT.

This clonotype appeared many times. This chain uses TRBV7-8 with TRBJ1-5; possible D gene TRBD1, 6 bases. V gave up 5 bases and J gave up 0 bases, with 11 bases separating them. The germline V gene has CDR1 SGHVS and CDR2 FQNEAQ. This CDR3 is 15 amino acids long. The CDR3 DNA reads TGTGCCAGCAGCCCAAGGGGGGCTAGCAATCAGCCCCAGCATTTT. Its translation is CASSPRGASNQPQHF. Together with reference TRBV7-8 and TRBJ1-5, the CDR3 gives the full variable domain: GAGVSQSPRYKVAKRGQDVALRCDPISGHVSLFWYQQALGQGPEFLTYFQNEAQLDKSGLPSDRFFAERPEGSVSTLKIQRTQQEDSAVYLCASSPRGASNQPQHFGDGTRLSIL.

This clonotype has ten or more counts. The chain recombines TRBV6-2 or TRBV6-3 with TRBJ2-1, with 9 bases that match TRBD2. The CDR3 consists of 17 residues. The trim removed 0 bases at V and 4 bases at J, leaving 7 bases unmatched. The germline V gene encodes CDR1 MNHEY and CDR2 SVGEGT. The CDR3 DNA reads TGTGCCAGCAGTTACTCGAAAAAGGCGGGGGGGTACAATGAGCAGTTCTTC. This codes for CASSYSKKAGGYNEQFF.

This clonotype was detected only a few times. V is TRBV2 and J is TRBJ2-7; D perhaps matches TRBD1 (5 bases). This CDR3 has 11 residues. The germline CDR1 and CDR2 sequences are SNHLY and FYNNEI. Trimming removed 7 bases from V and 6 bases from J, with 10 bases in between. DNA of the CDR3: TGTGCCAGCATTGTCGACAGCGAGCAGTACTTC. Protein sequence: CASIVDSEQYF.

This clonotype was found many times. The rearrangement uses TRBV6-2 or TRBV6-3 and TRBJ2-2; no clear D. Looked up from germline, CDR1 is MNHEY and CDR2 is SVGEGT. Trimming removed 7 bases from V and 0 bases from J, with 6 bases in between. The CDR3 has 13 amino acids. The CDR3 DNA reads TGTGCCAGCAAGGGTCCGAACACCGGGGAGCTGTTTTTT. Translating it yields CASKGPNTGELFF.

This clonotype was observed at least ten times. The chain combines TRBV7-2 with TRBJ1-6; D not resolved. Looked up from germline, CDR1 is SGHTA and CDR2 is FQGNSA. V gave up 1 base and J gave up 8 bases, with 6 bases separating them. The CDR3 is 13 residues long. CDR3 in DNA: TGTGCCAGCAGCTTAGAGAGGGATTCACCCCTCCACTTT. Encoded protein: CASSLERDSPLHF.

The CDR3 loop is CASSQDIGGSSYEQYF. Written as DNA, the CDR3 is TGTGCCAGCAGCCAAGACATAGGGGGGAGCTCCTACGAGCAGTACTTC. The chain carries TRBV4-2 and TRBJ2-7; either TRBD1 or TRBD2 may fit D (6 bases each). The CDR3 is 16 amino acids. The ends were cut back, 0 bases at V and 0 bases at J, with 12 bases in the middle. CDR1 and CDR2 from the germline V gene are LGHNA and YNFKEQ.

The chain employs TRBV12-3 or TRBV12-4 and TRBJ2-5; TRBD1 agrees at 7 bases. Trimming at V came to 5 bases and at J to 5 bases, leaving 8 bases not matched to a gene. CDR3 length: 14 amino acids. For the CDR3, the DNA is TGTGCCAGCAGTCCAACAGGGGCCCGGGAGACCCAGTACTTC. Protein: CASSPTGARETQYF.

This clonotype was observed many times. The V and J genes are TRBV5-6 and TRBJ2-2; TRBD1 might be the D (6 bases). Germline V lookup: CDR1 SGHDT, CDR2 YYEEEE. Trimming pared 4 bases from V and 7 bases from J, leaving 14 bases between. This CDR3 has 14 amino acids. For the CDR3, the DNA is TGTGCCAGCAGCCCCGGACAGCTTAACGGGGAGCTGTTTTTT. It codes for CASSPGQLNGELFF.

This clonotype was seen only a few times. V and J are TRBV19 and TRBJ2-3; 7 bases fit TRBD1. Looked up from germline, CDR1 is LNHDA and CDR2 is SQIVND (reference sequence). The CDR3 extends over 15 amino acids. V was pared by 5 bases and J by 2 bases, with 7 bases of the junction left unmatched. DNA of the CDR3: TGTGCCAGTAGTTCATCAGGGGGAAACACAGATACGCAGTATTTT. This translates into CASSSSGGNTDTQYF.

This clonotype was detected many times. V is TRBV11-2 and J is TRBJ1-1, with D unresolved. Per the germline V gene, CDR1 is SGHAT and CDR2 is FQNNGV. V was cut by 2 bases and J by 1 base, with 8 bases left in between. CDR3 length: 14 amino acids. The CDR3 is CASSLRIGNTEAFF. The CDR3 nucleotides are TGTGCCAGCAGCTTAAGGATTGGGAACACTGAAGCTTTCTTT.

This chain uses TRBV20-1 with TRBJ2-1; 7 nucleotides align to TRBD1. CDR1 and CDR2 from the germline V gene are DFQATT and SNEGSKA (reference sequence). V gave up 5 bases and J gave up 2 bases; unmatched junction bases: 24. The CDR3 spans 20 residues. CDR3 in DNA: TGCAGTGCTCTTAGATGGGGGCTAGGACAGGTGGCCTCTGCCTACAATGAGCAGTTCTTC. Amino acids: CSALRWGLGQVASAYNEQFF.

There are many counts of this clonotype. The rearrangement links TRBV7-2 to TRBJ2-5, with D possibly matching TRBD2 (6 bases). The CDR3 is 15 amino acids. V gave up 1 base and J gave up 4 bases, with 13 bases separating them. Germline-derived CDR1 and CDR2 are SGHTA and FQGNSA. The CDR3 DNA follows: TGTGCCAGCAGCTTAGGGGAGGTCCCGGGAGAGACCCAGTACTTC. It is translated as CASSLGEVPGETQYF.

This clonotype was found many times. This chain uses TRBV20-1 with TRBJ2-3; 11 nucleotides line up with TRBD2. The CDR3 has 14 amino acids. Germline V lookup: CDR1 DFQATT, CDR2 SNEGSKA (reference sequence). V trimming: 5 bases; J trimming: 7 bases; junction bases outside the gene matches: 8. The CDR3 DNA follows: TGCAGTGCTCTGGGTAGCGGGGGGGCCAATACGCAGTATTTT. Protein product: CSALGSGGANTQYF.

This clonotype was counted many times. The chain couples TRBV28 to TRBJ1-4, with D perhaps matching TRBD1 (5 bases). The CDR3 is 10 amino acids. Germline V CDR1 and CDR2: MDHEN, SYDVKM. V dropped 6 bases and J dropped 11 bases, with 7 bases sitting between them. CDR3 in amino acids: CASRGEKLFF. CDR3 nucleotide sequence: TGTGCCAGCAGAGGGGAGAAACTGTTTTTT.

This clonotype was seen at least ten times. The chain carries TRBV7-3 and TRBJ2-1; the D gene is possibly TRBD1 (6 bases). Germline V lookup: CDR1 SGHTA, CDR2 FQGTGA. The CDR3 has 17 residues. V was clipped by 0 bases and J by 6 bases, with 18 bases between them. The CDR3 region has the DNA TGTGCCAGCAGCTTAACCAGGTCGGGGACAAGCAGCAATGAGCAGTTCTTC. It codes for CASSLTRSGTSSNEQFF.

This clonotype was observed at least ten times. The chain couples TRBV27 to TRBJ2-5; 9 bases line up with TRBD1. Germline loops: CDR1 MNHEY, CDR2 SMNVEV (reference sequence). The CDR3 has 16 amino acids. V dropped 3 bases and J dropped 1; count of bases not matched to a gene: 6. DNA for the CDR3: TGTGCCAGCAGTTTTGACAGGGGGATGTCCCAAGAGACCCAGTACTTC. It codes for CASSFDRGMSQETQYF.

This clonotype was found many times. V is TRBV7-2 and J is TRBJ2-7; the match to TRBD2 covers 11 bases. Trimming took 5 bases from V and 0 from J; bases not matched to a gene: 12. Germline-derived CDR1 and CDR2 are SGHTA and FQGNSA. The CDR3 extends over 18 amino acids. The CDR3 spells CASSPVRLAGGDSYEQYF. CDR3 coding DNA: TGTGCCAGCAGCCCAGTGCGGCTAGCGGGGGGCGACTCCTACGAGCAGTACTTC.

This clonotype came up many times. The V gene is TRBV12-3 or TRBV12-4, the J gene TRBJ1-6, with D hard to call. V shed 3 bases and J shed 8 bases, with 5 bases lying between them. The CDR3 totals 12 residues. The CDR3 bases are TGTGCCAGCAGTTTTACGGATTCACCCCTCCACTTT. Translation: CASSFTDSPLHF.

This clonotype was detected many times. The J gene is TRBJ2-7, the V gene TRBV2; 13 positions agree with TRBD2. V lost 6 bases to trimming and J lost 5 bases; unmatched junction nucleotides: 7. Per germline, CDR1 SNHLY and CDR2 FYNNEI. CDR3 length equals 15 residues. CDR3 coding DNA: TGTGCCAGCAGGGTCACTAGCGGGGGGGCTGACGAGCAGTACTTC. It is translated as CASRVTSGGADEQYF. Variable domain in full (rest from reference TRBV2 and TRBJ2-7): EPEVTQTPSHQVTQMGQEVILRCVPISNHLYFYWYRQILGQKVEFLVSFYNNEISEKSEIFDDQFSVERPDGSNFTLKIRSTKLEDSAMYFCASRVTSGGADEQYFGPGTRLTVT.

This clonotype showed up many times. This chain joins TRBV9 and TRBJ2-2; D is uncertain. The CDR3 contains 13 residues. Between the trimmed V and J ends, which lost 4 bases and 2 bases, there was a span of 6 bases. Germline V CDR1 and CDR2: SGDLS, YYNGEE. CDR3 sequence (DNA): TGTGCCAGCAGCCTCCCCAACACCGGGGAGCTGTTTTTT. It codes for CASSLPNTGELFF.

This clonotype was counted at least ten times. The chain is built from TRBV12-3 or TRBV12-4 and TRBJ1-2; D gene ambiguous. The CDR3 covers 16 residues. Deletions cut 1 base from V and 0 bases from J, with 12 bases between. CDR3 amino acids: CASSLETPLANYGYTF. Written as DNA, the CDR3 is TGTGCCAGCAGTTTAGAGACCCCCCTGGCTAACTATGGCTACACCTTC.

Many counts were recorded for this clonotype. The rearrangement links TRBV14 to TRBJ2-1; D is uncertain. V dropped 1 base and J dropped 5 bases, with 9 bases sitting between them. This CDR3 has 14 amino acids. The germline gives CDR1 SGHDN, CDR2 FVKESK. The CDR3 sequence is CASSQVVGDNEQFF. The DNA of the CDR3 is TGTGCCAGCAGCCAAGTGGTCGGTGACAATGAGCAGTTCTTC. Full variable domain (outside the CDR3, taken from reference TRBV14 and TRBJ2-1): EAGVTQFPSHSVIEKGQTVTLRCDPISGHDNLYWYRRVMGKEIKFLLHFVKESKQDESGMPNNRFLAERTGGTYSTLKVQPAELEDSGVYFCASSQVVGDNEQFFGPGTRLTVL.